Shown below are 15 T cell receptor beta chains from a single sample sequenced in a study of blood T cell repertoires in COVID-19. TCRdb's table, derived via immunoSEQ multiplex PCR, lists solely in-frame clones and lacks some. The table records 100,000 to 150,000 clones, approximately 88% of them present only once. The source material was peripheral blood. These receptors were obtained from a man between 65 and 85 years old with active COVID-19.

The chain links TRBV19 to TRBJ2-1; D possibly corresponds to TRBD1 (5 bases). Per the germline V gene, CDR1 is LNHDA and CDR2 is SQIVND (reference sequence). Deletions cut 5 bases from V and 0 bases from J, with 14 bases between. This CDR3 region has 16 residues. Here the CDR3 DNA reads TGTGCCAGTAGTCCCCTCCAGGGTAGCTCCTACAATGAGCAGTTCTTC. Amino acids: CASSPLQGSSYNEQFF. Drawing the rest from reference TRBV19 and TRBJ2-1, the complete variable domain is DGGITQSPKYLFRKEGQNVTLSCEQNLNHDAMYWYRQDPGQGLRLIYYSQIVNDFQKGDIAEGYSVSREKKESFPLTVTSAQKNPTAFYLCASSPLQGSSYNEQFFGPGTRLTVL.

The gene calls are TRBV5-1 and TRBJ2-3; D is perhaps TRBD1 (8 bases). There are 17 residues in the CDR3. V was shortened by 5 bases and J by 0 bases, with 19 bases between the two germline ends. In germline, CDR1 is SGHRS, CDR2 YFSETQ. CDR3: CASRGGTGEISTDTQYF. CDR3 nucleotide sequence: TGCGCCAGCAGGGGGGGGACAGGAGAAATTAGCACAGATACGCAGTATTTT.

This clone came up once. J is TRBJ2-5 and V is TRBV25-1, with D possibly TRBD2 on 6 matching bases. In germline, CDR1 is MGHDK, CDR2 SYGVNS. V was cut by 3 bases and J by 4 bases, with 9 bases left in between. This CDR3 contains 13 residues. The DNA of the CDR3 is TGTGCCAGCAGTGACCTAGCGCGAGAGACCCAGTACTTC. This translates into CASSDLARETQYF.

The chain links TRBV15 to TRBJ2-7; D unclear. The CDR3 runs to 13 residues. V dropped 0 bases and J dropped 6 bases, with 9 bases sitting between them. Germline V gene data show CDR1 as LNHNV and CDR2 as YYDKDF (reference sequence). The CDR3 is CATSRDRGLEQYF. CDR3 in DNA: TGTGCCACCAGCAGAGATAGAGGCCTCGAGCAGTACTTC. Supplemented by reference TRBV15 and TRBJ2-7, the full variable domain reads DAMVIQNPRYQVTQFGKPVTLSCSQTLNHNVMYWYQQKSSQAPKLLFHYYDKDFNNEADTPDNFQSRRPNTSFCFLDIRSPGLGDTAMYLCATSRDRGLEQYFGPGTRLTVT.

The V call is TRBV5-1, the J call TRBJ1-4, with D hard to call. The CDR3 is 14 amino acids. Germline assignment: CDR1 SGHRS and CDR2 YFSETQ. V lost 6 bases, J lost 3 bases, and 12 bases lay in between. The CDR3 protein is CASKEGRPNEKLFF. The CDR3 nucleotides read TGCGCCAGCAAGGAGGGAAGGCCTAATGAAAAACTGTTTTTT.

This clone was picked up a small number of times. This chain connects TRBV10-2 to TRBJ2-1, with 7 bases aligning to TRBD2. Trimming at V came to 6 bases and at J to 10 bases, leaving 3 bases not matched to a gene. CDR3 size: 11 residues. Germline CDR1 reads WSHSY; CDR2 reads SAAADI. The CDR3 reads CASRGRAEQFF. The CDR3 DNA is TGCGCCAGCAGAGGGAGGGCAGAGCAGTTCTTC.

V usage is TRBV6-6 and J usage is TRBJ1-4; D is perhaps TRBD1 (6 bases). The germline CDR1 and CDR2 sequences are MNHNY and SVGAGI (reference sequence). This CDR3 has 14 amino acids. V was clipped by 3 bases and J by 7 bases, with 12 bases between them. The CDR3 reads CASSYTTGSEKLFF. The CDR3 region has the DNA TGTGCCAGCAGTTATACTACAGGGAGTGAAAAACTGTTTTTT.

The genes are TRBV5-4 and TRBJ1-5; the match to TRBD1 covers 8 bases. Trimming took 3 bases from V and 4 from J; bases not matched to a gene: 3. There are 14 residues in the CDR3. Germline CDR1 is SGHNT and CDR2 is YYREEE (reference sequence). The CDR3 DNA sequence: TGTGCCAGCAGCTCACAGGGGGAAAATCAGCCCCAGCATTTT. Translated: CASSSQGENQPQHF.

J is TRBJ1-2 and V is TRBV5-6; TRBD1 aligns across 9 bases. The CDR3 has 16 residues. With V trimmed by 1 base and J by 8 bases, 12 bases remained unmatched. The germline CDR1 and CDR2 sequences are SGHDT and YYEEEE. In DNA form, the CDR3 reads TGTGCCAGCAGCTTGACCGGGACAGGGAATGCGGGGGGCTACACCTTC. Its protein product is CASSLTGTGNAGGYTF.

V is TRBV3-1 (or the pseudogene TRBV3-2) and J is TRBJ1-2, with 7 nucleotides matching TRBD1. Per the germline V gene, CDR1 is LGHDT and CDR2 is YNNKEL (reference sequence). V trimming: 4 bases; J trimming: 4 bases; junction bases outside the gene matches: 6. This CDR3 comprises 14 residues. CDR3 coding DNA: TGTGCCAGCAGCCTCCGACAGGGAGGCTATGGCTACACCTTC. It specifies CASSLRQGGYGYTF.

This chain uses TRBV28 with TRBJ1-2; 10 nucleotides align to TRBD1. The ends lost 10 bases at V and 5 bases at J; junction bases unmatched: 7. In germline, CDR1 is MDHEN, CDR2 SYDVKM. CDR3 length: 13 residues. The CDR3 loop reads CATVPGQGYGYTF. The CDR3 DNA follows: TGTGCCACCGTCCCGGGACAGGGGTATGGCTACACCTTC.

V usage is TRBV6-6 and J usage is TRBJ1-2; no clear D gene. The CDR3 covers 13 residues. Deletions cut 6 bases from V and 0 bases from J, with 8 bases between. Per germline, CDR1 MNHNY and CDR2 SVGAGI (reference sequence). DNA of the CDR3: TGTGCCAGCAGCCCCGGGACTAACTATGGCTACACCTTC. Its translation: CASSPGTNYGYTF.

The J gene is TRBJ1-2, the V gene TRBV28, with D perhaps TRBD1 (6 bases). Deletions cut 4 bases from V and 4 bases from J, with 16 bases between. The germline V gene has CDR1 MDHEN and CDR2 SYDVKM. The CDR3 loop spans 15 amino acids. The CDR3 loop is CASSSPGGRSYGYTF. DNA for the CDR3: TGTGCCAGCAGTTCCCCCGGGGGGCGTAGCTATGGCTACACCTTC.

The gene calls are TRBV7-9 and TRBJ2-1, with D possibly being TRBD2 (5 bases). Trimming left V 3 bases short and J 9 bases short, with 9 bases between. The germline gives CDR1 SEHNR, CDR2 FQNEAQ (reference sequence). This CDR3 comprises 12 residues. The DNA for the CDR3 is TGTGCCAGCAGCTTCCCGGGGAGTGAGCAGTTCTTC. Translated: CASSFPGSEQFF.

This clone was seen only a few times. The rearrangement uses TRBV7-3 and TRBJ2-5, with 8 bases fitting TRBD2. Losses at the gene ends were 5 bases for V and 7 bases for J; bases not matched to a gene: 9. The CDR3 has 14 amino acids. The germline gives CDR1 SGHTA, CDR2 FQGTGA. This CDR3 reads CASSPRGGEGTQYF. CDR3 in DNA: TGTGCCAGCAGCCCCCGGGGGGGAGAGGGGACCCAGTACTTC.